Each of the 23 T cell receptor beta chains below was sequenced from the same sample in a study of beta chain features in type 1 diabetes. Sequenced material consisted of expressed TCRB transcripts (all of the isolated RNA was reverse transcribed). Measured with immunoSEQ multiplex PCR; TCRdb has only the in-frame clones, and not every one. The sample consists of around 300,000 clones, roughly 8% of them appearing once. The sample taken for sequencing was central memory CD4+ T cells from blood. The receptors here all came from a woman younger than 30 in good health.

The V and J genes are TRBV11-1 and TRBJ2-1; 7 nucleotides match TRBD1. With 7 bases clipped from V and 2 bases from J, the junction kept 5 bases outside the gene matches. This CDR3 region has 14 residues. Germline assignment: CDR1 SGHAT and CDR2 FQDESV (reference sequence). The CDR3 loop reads CASNRGQTYNEQFF. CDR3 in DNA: TGTGCCAGCAACAGGGGACAGACCTACAATGAGCAGTTCTTC.

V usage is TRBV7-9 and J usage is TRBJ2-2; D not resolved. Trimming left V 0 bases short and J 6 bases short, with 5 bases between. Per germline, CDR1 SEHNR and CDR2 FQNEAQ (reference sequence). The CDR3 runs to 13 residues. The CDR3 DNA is TGTGCCAGCAGCTTAGCTCTTGCCGGGGAGCTGTTTTTT. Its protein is CASSLALAGELFF.

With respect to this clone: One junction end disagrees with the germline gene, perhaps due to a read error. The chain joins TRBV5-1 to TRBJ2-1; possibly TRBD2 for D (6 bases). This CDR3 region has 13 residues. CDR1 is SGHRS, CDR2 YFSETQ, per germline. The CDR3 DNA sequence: TGCGCCAGCAGCCGGGACTCCAACAATGAGCAGTTCTTC. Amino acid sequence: CASSRDSNNEQFF.

The CDR3 bases are TGTGCCAGCAACATCCCGGCCTCTGGGGCCAACGTCCTGACTTTC. Translating it yields CASNIPASGANVLTF. This chain connects TRBV7-2 to TRBJ2-6; no definite D call. Germline V CDR1 and CDR2: SGHTA, FQGNSA. The CDR3 sequence is 15 residues long. Trimming cost V 7 bases and J 0 bases, with 10 bases left between them.

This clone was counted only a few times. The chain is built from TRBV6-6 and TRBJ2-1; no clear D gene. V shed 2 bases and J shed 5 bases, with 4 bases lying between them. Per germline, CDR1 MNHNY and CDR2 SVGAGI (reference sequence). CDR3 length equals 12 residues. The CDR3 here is CASSYNNNEQFF. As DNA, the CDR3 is TGTGCCAGCAGTTACAACAACAATGAGCAGTTCTTC.

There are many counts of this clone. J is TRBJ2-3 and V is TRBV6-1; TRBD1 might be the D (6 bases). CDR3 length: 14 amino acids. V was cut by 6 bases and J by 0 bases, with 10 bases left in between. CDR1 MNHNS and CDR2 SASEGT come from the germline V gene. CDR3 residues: CASSRGISTDTQYF. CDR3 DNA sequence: TGTGCCAGCAGCAGGGGAATTAGCACAGATACGCAGTATTTT.

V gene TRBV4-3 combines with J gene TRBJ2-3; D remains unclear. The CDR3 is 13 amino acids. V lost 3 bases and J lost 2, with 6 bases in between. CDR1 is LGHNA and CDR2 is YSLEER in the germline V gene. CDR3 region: CASSHGDTDTQYF. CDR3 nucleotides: TGCGCCAGCAGCCATGGCGACACAGATACGCAGTATTTT.

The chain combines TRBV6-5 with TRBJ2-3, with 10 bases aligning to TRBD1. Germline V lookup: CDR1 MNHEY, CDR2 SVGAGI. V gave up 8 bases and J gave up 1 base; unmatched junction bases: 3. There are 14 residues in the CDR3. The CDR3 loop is CASLDRGGTDTQYF. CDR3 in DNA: TGTGCCAGCCTGGACAGGGGGGGCACAGATACGCAGTATTTT.

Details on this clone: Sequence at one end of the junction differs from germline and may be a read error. CDR3 amino acids: CASSSERGVETQYF. In DNA, the CDR3 is TGTGCTAGCAGCTCCGAGAGGGGGGTTGAGACCCAGTACTTC. The chain recombines TRBV7-7 with TRBJ2-5, with D perhaps matching TRBD1 or TRBD2 (6 bases each). This CDR3 has 14 amino acids. Germline-derived CDR1 and CDR2 are SSHAT and FNYEAQ (reference sequence).

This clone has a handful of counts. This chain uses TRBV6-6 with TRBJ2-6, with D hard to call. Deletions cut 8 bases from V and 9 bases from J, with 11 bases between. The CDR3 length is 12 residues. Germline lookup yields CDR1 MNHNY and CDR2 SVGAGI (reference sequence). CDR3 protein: CASGERVNVLTF. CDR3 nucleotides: TGTGCCAGCGGCGAAAGGGTCAACGTCCTGACTTTC.

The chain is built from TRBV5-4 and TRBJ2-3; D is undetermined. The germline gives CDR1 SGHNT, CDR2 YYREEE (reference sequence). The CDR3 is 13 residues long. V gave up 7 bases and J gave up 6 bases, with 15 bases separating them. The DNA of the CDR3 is TGTGCCAGCGCGAGGACCAACCTGGATACGCAGTATTTT. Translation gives CASARTNLDTQYF.

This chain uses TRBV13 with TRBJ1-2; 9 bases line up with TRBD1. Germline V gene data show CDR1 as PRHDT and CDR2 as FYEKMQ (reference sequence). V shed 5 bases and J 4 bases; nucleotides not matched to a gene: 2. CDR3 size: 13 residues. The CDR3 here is CASSMGQGYGYTF. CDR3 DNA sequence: TGTGCCAGCAGCATGGGACAGGGCTATGGCTACACCTTC.

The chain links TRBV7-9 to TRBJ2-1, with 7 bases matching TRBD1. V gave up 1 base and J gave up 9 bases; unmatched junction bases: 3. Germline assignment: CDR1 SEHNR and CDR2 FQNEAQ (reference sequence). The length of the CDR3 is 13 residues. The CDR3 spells CASSLDGTVEQFF. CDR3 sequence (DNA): TGTGCCAGCAGCTTAGATGGGACAGTTGAGCAGTTCTTC.

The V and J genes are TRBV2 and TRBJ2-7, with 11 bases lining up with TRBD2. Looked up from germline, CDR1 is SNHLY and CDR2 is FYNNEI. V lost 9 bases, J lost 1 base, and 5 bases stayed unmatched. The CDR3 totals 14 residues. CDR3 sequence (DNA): TGTGCCAGAGATCTAGCGGGGGGTTCCTACGAGCAGTACGTC. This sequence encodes CARDLAGGSYEQYV.

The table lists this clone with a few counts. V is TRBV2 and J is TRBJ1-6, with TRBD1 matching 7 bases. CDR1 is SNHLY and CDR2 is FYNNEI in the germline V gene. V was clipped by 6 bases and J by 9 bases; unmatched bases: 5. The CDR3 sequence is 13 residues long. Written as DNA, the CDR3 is TGTGCCAGCAGGGGGACAGAGCGTTCACCCCTCCACTTT. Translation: CASRGTERSPLHF.

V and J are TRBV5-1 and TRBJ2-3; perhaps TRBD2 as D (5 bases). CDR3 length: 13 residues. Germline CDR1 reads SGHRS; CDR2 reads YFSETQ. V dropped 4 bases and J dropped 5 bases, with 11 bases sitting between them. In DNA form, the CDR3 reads TGCGCCAGCAGCCGGGATCAGAGAGATACGCAGTATTTT. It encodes CASSRDQRDTQYF.

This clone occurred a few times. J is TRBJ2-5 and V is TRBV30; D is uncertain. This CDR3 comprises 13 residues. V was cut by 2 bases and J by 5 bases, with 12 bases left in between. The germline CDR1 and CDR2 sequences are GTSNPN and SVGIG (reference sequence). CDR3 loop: CAWSSGLEETQYF. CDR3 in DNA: TGTGCCTGGAGTTCAGGCCTAGAGGAGACCCAGTACTTC.

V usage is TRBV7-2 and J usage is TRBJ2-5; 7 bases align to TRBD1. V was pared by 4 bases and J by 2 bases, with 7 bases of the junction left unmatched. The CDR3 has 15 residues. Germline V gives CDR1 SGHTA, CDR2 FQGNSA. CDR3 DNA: TGTGCCAGCAGCTCCCGGGAACAGGGGCAAGAGACCCAGTACTTC. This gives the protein CASSSREQGQETQYF.

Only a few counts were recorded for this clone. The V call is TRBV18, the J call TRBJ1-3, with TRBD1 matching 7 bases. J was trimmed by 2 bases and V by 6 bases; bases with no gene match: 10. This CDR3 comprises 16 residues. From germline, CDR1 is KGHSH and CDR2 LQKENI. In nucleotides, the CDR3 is TGTGCCAGCTCCAATGGACAGGTCGATACTGGAAACACCATATATTTT. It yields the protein CASSNGQVDTGNTIYF.

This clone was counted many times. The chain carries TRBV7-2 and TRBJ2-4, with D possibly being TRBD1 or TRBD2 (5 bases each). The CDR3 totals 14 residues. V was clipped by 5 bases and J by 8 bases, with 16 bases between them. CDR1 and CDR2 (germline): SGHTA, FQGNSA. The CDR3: CASSPLGTGDIQYF. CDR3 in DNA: TGTGCCAGCAGCCCGCTCGGGACCGGGGACATTCAGTACTTC.

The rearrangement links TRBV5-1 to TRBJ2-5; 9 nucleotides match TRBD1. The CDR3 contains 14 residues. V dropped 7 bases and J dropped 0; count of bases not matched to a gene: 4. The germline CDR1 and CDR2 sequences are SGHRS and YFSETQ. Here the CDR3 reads CASGGQGYQETQYF. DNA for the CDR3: TGCGCCAGCGGTGGACAGGGGTACCAAGAGACCCAGTACTTC.

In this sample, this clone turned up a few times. This CDR3 is CASSLVGQQEGRYEQYF. CDR3 nucleotides: TGCGCCAGCAGCTTGGTGGGGCAACAGGAAGGTCGCTACGAGCAGTACTTC. The V gene is TRBV5-1, the J gene TRBJ2-5; D possibly corresponds to TRBD1 (5 bases). The end of the DNA fits TRBJ2-7 better, so the J call may be wrong. CDR1 is SGHRS and CDR2 is YFSETQ in the germline V gene. The CDR3 spans 17 residues.

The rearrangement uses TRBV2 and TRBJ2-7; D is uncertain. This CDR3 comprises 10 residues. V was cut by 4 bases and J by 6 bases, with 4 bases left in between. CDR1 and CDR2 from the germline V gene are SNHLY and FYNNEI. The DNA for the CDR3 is TGTGCCAGCAGTGTACGCGAGCAGTACTTC. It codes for CASSVREQYF.